This T cell receptor beta chain was profiled in a study of T cells of healthy individuals. The table lists this clonotype with many counts. TCRdb itself ran the 5' RACE reads through MiXCR, one entry per CDR3 protein. The sample has fewer than 75,000 distinct CDR3 sequences; about 16% are singletons. This clonotype was sampled from a human donor in good health.

CDR3 DNA: TGTGCCAGCAGTTTATATACTCAAGCTTTCTTT. Translating gives CASSLYTQAFF. The gene calls are TRBV28 and TRBJ1-1; D gene ambiguous. Trimming took 1 base from V and 9 from J, leaving 6 bases between them. This CDR3 has 11 amino acids. The germline V gene has CDR1 MDHEN and CDR2 SYDVKM. The full variable domain, in which reference TRBV28 and TRBJ1-1 provide the parts outside the CDR3, is DVKVTQSSRYLVKRTGEKVFLECVQDMDHENMFWYRQDPGLGLRLIYFSYDVKMKEKGDIPEGYSVSREKKERFSLILESASTNQTSMYLCASSLYTQAFFGQGTRLTVV.